Below, 13 T cell receptor beta chains from the same sample are listed, as sequenced in a study of CD8 T cells in Susac syndrome. RNA, at roughly 0.45 to 1 ug, was reverse transcribed with random hexamers. MiXCR, applied by TCRdb to the immunoSEQ multiplex PCR reads, yields one record per CDR3 protein. The table shows approximately 77,000 distinct CDR3 sequences, with approximately 94% occurring only once. The sample taken for sequencing was CD4+ T cells from PBMCs. The receptors here all came from a human donor with Susac syndrome.

This chain connects TRBV20-1 to TRBJ2-1; 15 nucleotides line up with TRBD2. Germline V gives CDR1 DFQATT, CDR2 SNEGSKA (reference sequence). Trimming cost V 1 base and J 1 base; bases outside gene matches: 5. The CDR3 consists of 18 residues. The CDR3 sequence: CSARVRTSGGVSYNEQFF. In nucleotides, the CDR3 is TGCAGTGCTAGAGTAAGGACTAGCGGGGGGGTTTCCTACAATGAGCAGTTCTTC.

This chain links TRBV28 with TRBJ2-3; 9 nucleotides align to TRBD2. With V trimmed by 1 base and J by 1 base, 6 bases remained unmatched. This CDR3 comprises 17 residues. CDR1 is MDHEN, CDR2 SYDVKM, per germline. The CDR3 reads CASSLLVAGDRTDTQYF. The CDR3 coding sequence is TGTGCCAGCAGTTTATTAGTAGCGGGGGATCGCACAGATACGCAGTATTTT.

DNA for the CDR3: TGCAGTGCTGCAAGACAGGGGGCCGGGTACGAGCAGTACTTC. As protein: CSAARQGAGYEQYF. V gene TRBV20-1 combines with J gene TRBJ2-7; 10 nucleotides align to TRBD1. Trimming at V came to 5 bases and at J to 4 bases, leaving 8 bases not matched to a gene. CDR3 length equals 14 residues. Germline values: CDR1 DFQATT, CDR2 SNEGSKA (reference sequence).

V and J are TRBV18 and TRBJ2-3; the D gene is possibly TRBD1 (6 bases). Germline CDR1 and CDR2: KGHSH and LQKENI. This CDR3 contains 13 residues. The V gene lost 2 bases and the J gene lost 4 bases, with 7 bases spanning the gap. In DNA form, the CDR3 reads TGTGCCAGCTCACCAGGACAGCCAGATACGCAGTATTTT. It translates to CASSPGQPDTQYF.

The rearrangement links TRBV18 to TRBJ2-2, with 11 nucleotides matching TRBD2. J gave up 5 bases and V 3 bases, and 14 bases lay outside the gene matches. Per the germline V gene, CDR1 is KGHSH and CDR2 is LQKENI. The CDR3 contains 19 residues. CDR3 protein: CASSPRLTSGVVRTGELFF. In nucleotides, the CDR3 is TGTGCCAGCTCACCCCGGCTGACTAGCGGGGTCGTACGGACCGGGGAGCTGTTTTTT.

The chain has TRBV15 and TRBJ2-7, with 7 nucleotides matching TRBD2. The germline V gene has CDR1 LNHNV and CDR2 YYDKDF (reference sequence). With 8 bases clipped from V and 2 bases from J, the junction kept 12 bases outside the gene matches. The CDR3 runs 15 residues. CDR3: CATSRAGDRPYEQYF. The DNA for the CDR3 is TGTGCCACCTCACGCGCGGGAGATAGGCCCTACGAGCAGTACTTC. Filled out from reference TRBV15 and TRBJ2-7, the complete variable domain reads DAMVIQNPRYQVTQFGKPVTLSCSQTLNHNVMYWYQQKSSQAPKLLFHYYDKDFNNEADTPDNFQSRRPNTSFCFLDIRSPGLGDTAMYLCATSRAGDRPYEQYFGPGTRLTVT.

The chain is built from TRBV27 and TRBJ2-1, with D uncertain. V was shortened by 5 bases and J by 9 bases, with 17 bases between the two germline ends. The germline CDR1 and CDR2 sequences are MNHEY and SMNVEV (reference sequence). There are 14 residues in the CDR3. The CDR3 spells CASSQGLESSEQFF. The CDR3, as DNA: TGTGCCAGCAGTCAAGGGCTTGAGAGTAGTGAGCAGTTCTTC.

The rearrangement uses TRBV4-1 and TRBJ1-5; D unresolved. CDR1 is MGHRA and CDR2 is YSYEKL in the germline V gene. The CDR3 has 17 residues. The ends were cut back, 1 base at V and 4 bases at J, with 17 bases in the middle. This chain's CDR3 is CASSQGYRGLQNQPQHF. The CDR3 DNA reads as TGCGCCAGCAGCCAAGGCTATCGGGGTCTTCAAAATCAGCCCCAGCATTTT.

This clonotype was found once. This chain links TRBV11-2 with TRBJ2-1; tentative D call: TRBD2 (5 bases). V lost 6 bases, J lost 1 base, and 13 bases lay in between. Germline V gene lookup returns CDR1 SGHAT and CDR2 FQNNGV. This CDR3 has 15 amino acids. This CDR3 reads CASRRPSGSYNEQFF. The DNA for the CDR3 is TGTGCCAGCAGACGTCCCAGCGGATCCTACAATGAGCAGTTCTTC.

The J gene is TRBJ1-1, the V gene TRBV19; D not resolved. Trimming cost V 7 bases and J 7 bases, with 4 bases left between them. Germline-derived CDR1 and CDR2 are LNHDA and SQIVND (reference sequence). The CDR3 runs to 9 residues. In nucleotides, the CDR3 is TGTGCCAGTATCGGTGAAGCTTTCTTT. Translating gives CASIGEAFF.

The V gene is TRBV29-1, the J gene TRBJ1-2, with D perhaps matching TRBD1 (5 bases). The germline CDR1 and CDR2 sequences are SQVTM and ANQGSEA. V gave up 6 bases and J gave up 5 bases, with 13 bases separating them. The CDR3 runs to 12 residues. CDR3 nucleotides: TGCAGCGTGTCGACAGCCTTATATGGCTACACCTTC. Translation gives CSVSTALYGYTF.

This clonotype was recorded a few times. This chain joins TRBV20-1 and TRBJ2-7; 9 bases agree with TRBD1. The V gene's germline CDR1 is DFQATT and CDR2 SNEGSKA (reference sequence). V lost 1 base to trimming and J lost 0 bases; unmatched junction nucleotides: 4. There are 15 residues in the CDR3. The chain's CDR3 is CSARGDRESSYEQYF. The CDR3 DNA sequence: TGCAGTGCTAGAGGGGACAGGGAGAGCTCCTACGAGCAGTACTTC.

The chain couples TRBV24-1 to TRBJ2-5; 10 bases are a match to TRBD1. Germline CDR1 reads KGHDR; CDR2 reads SFDVKD. After removal of 4 bases from V and 6 bases from J, the junction contained 10 bases not matched to a gene. CDR3 length: 16 amino acids. CDR3: CATSDSTGGLWKTQYF. CDR3 DNA: TGTGCCACCAGTGACTCGACAGGGGGCCTTTGGAAGACCCAGTACTTC.